The next 26 T cell receptor beta chains were all read from a single sample in a study of T cells in Graves' hyperthyroidism and ophthalmopathy. The investigators amplified TCR beta CDR3 regions from RNA transcripts. The HTBI primer set was used in a first-round RT-PCR of the TCR CDR3. In TCRdb, the multiplex PCR reads were re-called with MiXCR into one record per CDR3 protein. The sample shows 95,000 to 110,000 distinct CDR3 sequences, roughly 47% of them seen only once. Sequenced input: blood. The receptors were gathered from a man aged 35-49 years with Graves' hyperthyroidism.

Comments on this clonotype: One end of the junction does not line up with germline, which may come from a read error. The V and J genes are TRBV7-7 and TRBJ2-3; 8 bases map to TRBD1. CDR1 SSHAT and CDR2 FNYEAQ come from the germline V gene (reference sequence). CDR3 length equals 15 residues. The CDR3 coding sequence is TGTGCTAGCAGCCCAGGGGGCGCAACGTACAATGAGCAGTATTTT. It yields the protein CASSPGGATYNEQYF.

A word on this clonotype: It is likely a read error, because the conserved phenylalanine at the end of the CDR3 is missing. No DNA is shown, since the ends of the CDR3 on it are uncertain; the CDR3 is the one TCRdb lists. This sequence joins TRBV12-3 or TRBV12-4 and TRBJ2-5. The CDR3 adds up to 15 amino acids, both ends counted. CDR3 region: CASSQTGSYTDTQYC.

Ten or more counts support this clonotype. This chain joins TRBV5-5 and TRBJ1-2; D is ambiguous. The CDR3 extends over 16 amino acids. Germline values: CDR1 SGHKS, CDR2 YYEKEE (reference sequence). Between the trimmed V and J ends, which lost 4 bases and 2 bases, there was a span of 18 bases. The CDR3 DNA follows: TGTGCCAGCAGCCAGGATGTGGCCTCGCCCAACTATGGCTACACCTTC. Protein sequence: CASSQDVASPNYGYTF.

This clonotype was recorded many times. This sequence joins TRBV5-8 and TRBJ2-4; TRBD1 matches 7 bases. In germline, CDR1 is SGHTS, CDR2 YDEGEE. Trimming took 4 bases from V and 4 from J; bases not matched to a gene: 8. The CDR3 runs 15 residues. CDR3 sequence: CASSRGQLGKNIQYF. CDR3 coding DNA: TGTGCCAGCAGCCGGGGACAGCTGGGGAAAAACATTCAGTACTTC.

This clonotype was seen ten or more times. The chain joins TRBV12-3 or TRBV12-4 to TRBJ2-2; tentatively, D is TRBD2 (6 bases). This CDR3 region has 13 residues. The ends were cut back, 5 bases at V and 5 bases at J, with 9 bases in the middle. The CDR3 here is CASSPAGTGELFF. The DNA for the CDR3 is TGTGCCAGCAGTCCCGCGGGGACCGGGGAGCTGTTTTTT.

Worth noting for this clonotype: The DNA is left out, because the CDR3 cannot be placed on it with certainty; the CDR3 is given as TCRdb lists it. This chain links TRBV29-1 with TRBJ2-1; no check of the table's D call, TRBD2, against the DNA was made. Germline lookup yields CDR1 SQVTM and CDR2 ANQGSEA. From its first to its last residue, the CDR3 has 20 amino acids. The CDR3: CSFYICSARTSGSSYNEQFF.

Many counts were recorded for this clonotype. The chain links TRBV6-1 to TRBJ2-7; D unresolved. The germline V gene has CDR1 MNHNS and CDR2 SASEGT. CDR3 size: 12 residues. V was clipped by 8 bases and J by 6 bases, with 14 bases between them. Written as DNA, the CDR3 is TGTGCCAGCTCCGTGGTAAGGCTCGAGCAGTACTTC. Its translation: CASSVVRLEQYF.

The chain carries TRBV20-1 and TRBJ2-5, with 8 bases aligning to TRBD2. Unmatched junction bases numbered 8, after V lost 1 base and J lost 4 bases. The germline V gene has CDR1 DFQATT and CDR2 SNEGSKA (reference sequence). This CDR3 is 15 amino acids long. As DNA, the CDR3 is TGCAGTGCTAGAGTCAGTATCGGGGGGGCAGAGACCCAGTACTTC. Translation: CSARVSIGGAETQYF.

The chain recombines TRBV2 with TRBJ1-1; D is possibly TRBD1 (6 bases). The CDR3 has 14 residues. V lost 6 bases to trimming and J lost 1 base, with 12 bases between them. CDR1 SNHLY and CDR2 FYNNEI come from the germline V gene. This chain's CDR3 is CASSSQGTNTEAFF. The CDR3 DNA sequence: TGTGCCAGCAGCTCGCAGGGGACGAACACTGAAGCTTTCTTT.

CDR3 in DNA: TGTGCCAGCAGCGTGGGACACACGAGGGGCAATTCACCCCTCCACTTT. Translated, it gives CASSVGHTRGNSPLHF. The chain uses TRBV7-6 and TRBJ1-6; perhaps TRBD1 as D (6 bases). The CDR3 has 16 residues. V dropped 5 bases and J dropped 7 bases, with 18 bases sitting between them. Germline-derived CDR1 and CDR2 are SGHVS and FNYEAQ.

This clonotype was seen repeatedly, ten times or more. This rearrangement joins TRBV11-3 to TRBJ2-1; D is ambiguous. Germline V lookup: CDR1 SGHNT, CDR2 YENEEA. The CDR3 loop spans 14 amino acids. The V end lost 0 bases, the J end lost 9 bases, and 12 bases lay between the germline ends. The CDR3 loop is CASSLEGFDGEQFF. CDR3 in DNA: TGTGCCAGCAGCTTAGAGGGCTTTGACGGTGAGCAGTTCTTC.

CDR3 in amino acids: CASSLSPGVTNTQYF. The CDR3 nucleotides are TGTGCCAGCAGCTTAAGCCCTGGGGTCACGAATACGCAGTATTTT. This sequence joins TRBV7-8 and TRBJ2-3; D remains ambiguous. CDR1 and CDR2 (germline): SGHVS, FQNEAQ. Between the trimmed V and J ends, which lost 2 bases and 7 bases, there was a span of 16 bases. The CDR3 has 15 residues.

This clonotype was observed many times. The V and J genes are TRBV6-5 and TRBJ2-1; 12 bases line up with TRBD2. The CDR3 spans 15 residues. CDR1 is MNHEY and CDR2 is SVGAGI in the germline V gene. J lost 4 bases, V lost 5 bases, and 3 bases had no gene match. The CDR3 reads CASSPTSGRYNEQFF. The CDR3 bases are TGTGCCAGCAGTCCAACTAGCGGGAGGTACAATGAGCAGTTCTTC.

Many counts were recorded for this clonotype. The rearrangement uses TRBV19 and TRBJ1-1; D gene ambiguous. Trimming left V 5 bases short and J 5 bases short, with 12 bases between. The germline gives CDR1 LNHDA, CDR2 SQIVND (reference sequence). The CDR3 contains 13 residues. For the CDR3, the DNA is TGTGCCAGTAGTCCCGGGCGCGTTACTGAAGCTTTCTTT. Its protein product is CASSPGRVTEAFF.

This clonotype was recorded at least ten times. The chain has TRBV19 and TRBJ2-2, with a tentative D call TRBD1 (5 bases). Trimming pared 1 base from V and 1 base from J, leaving 7 bases between. CDR1 LNHDA and CDR2 SQIVND come from the germline V gene (reference sequence). There are 15 residues in the CDR3. The CDR3 region is CASSIGQGNTGELFF. CDR3 DNA: TGTGCCAGTAGTATAGGTCAGGGGAACACCGGGGAGCTGTTTTTT.

The J gene is TRBJ2-3, the V gene TRBV10-3; D gene uncertain. The length of the CDR3 is 15 residues. Germline V gives CDR1 ENHRY, CDR2 SYGVKD. V was shortened by 2 bases and J by 0 bases, with 9 bases between the two germline ends. DNA of the CDR3: TGTGCCATCAGTGAGAAAGGCGCTAGCACAGATACGCAGTATTTT. Translated, it gives CAISEKGASTDTQYF.

Concerning this clonotype: One junction end disagrees with the germline gene, perhaps due to a read error. This chain links TRBV5-1 with TRBJ2-1; D unclear. Germline V CDR1 and CDR2: SGHRS, YFSETQ. This CDR3 is 15 amino acids long. This CDR3 is CASSLGGNSYNEQSF. As DNA, the CDR3 is TGCGCCAGCAGTTTGGGCGGAAACTCCTACAATGAGCAGTCCTTC.

About this clonotype: Because it lacks the conserved phenylalanine or tryptophan at the end, this CDR3 is likely a read error. The chain joins TRBV5-1 to TRBJ2-7, with 13 positions matching TRBD2. The CDR3 is 18 amino acids. Germline loops: CDR1 SGHRS, CDR2 YFSETQ. The CDR3 DNA sequence: TGCGCCAGCAGCGTACCGCACCGGACTAGCGGGGGCCCCTACGATCAGTACTTA. Its translation is CASSVPHRTSGGPYDQYL.

This clonotype was observed at least ten times. The chain links TRBV5-6 to TRBJ2-7, with 7 positions matching TRBD1. This CDR3 is built from 14 residues. V shed 4 bases and J 3 bases; nucleotides not matched to a gene: 7. The V gene's germline CDR1 is SGHDT and CDR2 YYEEEE. CDR3 amino acids: CASSARDRNYEQYF. DNA for the CDR3: TGTGCCAGCAGCGCCCGGGACAGAAACTACGAGCAGTACTTC.

This chain uses TRBV20-1 with TRBJ1-1, with 11 positions matching TRBD1. V lost 3 bases, J lost 5 bases, and 2 bases stayed unmatched. Germline V gives CDR1 DFQATT, CDR2 SNEGSKA (reference sequence). The CDR3 covers 13 residues. CDR3 coding DNA: TGCAGTGCTAGGGGGACAGGGGGGACTGAAGCTTTCTTT. Amino acids: CSARGTGGTEAFF.

As to this clonotype: At one boundary the junction diverges from the germline segment, which might be a read error. The rearrangement uses TRBV2 and TRBJ2-7; D is unclear. The germline gives CDR1 SNHLY, CDR2 FYNNEI. The CDR3 totals 11 residues. The chain's CDR3 is CVSNEVYEQYF. CDR3 coding DNA: TGTGTCAGCAACGAGGTGTACGAGCAGTACTTC.

This clonotype was seen more than once but under ten times. Since a much larger clone is just one base distant, this may be a read error. CDR3 nucleotides: TGTGCCAGCAGTGGCATGAACACTGAAGCTTTCTTT. Residues: CASSGMNTEAFF. This sequence joins TRBV12-3 or TRBV12-4 and TRBJ1-1; D unclear. CDR3 length equals 12 residues. Deletions cut 5 bases from V and 0 bases from J, with 4 bases between.

As regards this clonotype: A read error may be the cause here, since a much bigger clone is one base away. The V gene is TRBV7-9, the J gene TRBJ2-2; 10 positions agree with TRBD2. This CDR3 contains 16 residues. CDR1 and CDR2 from the germline V gene are SEHNR and FQNEAQ (reference sequence). The DNA of the CDR3 is TGTGCCAGCAGCGGCCGGACTAGCGGAAACACCGGGGAGCCGTTTTTT. It specifies CASSGRTSGNTGEPFF.

The chain combines TRBV6-6 with TRBJ2-2; D gene uncertain. Trimming shortened V by 8 bases and J by 8 bases, and 3 bases separated the two germline ends. This CDR3 has 9 residues. Germline loops: CDR1 MNHNY, CDR2 SVGAGI (reference sequence). CDR3 loop: CASLGELFF. The CDR3 nucleotides read TGTGCCAGCCTAGGGGAGCTGTTTTTT.

This clonotype was recorded at least ten times. This sequence joins TRBV12-3 or TRBV12-4 and TRBJ2-5, with TRBD2 identical over 12 bases. V lost 5 bases to trimming and J lost 3 bases; unmatched junction nucleotides: 1. This CDR3 is built from 14 residues. In nucleotides, the CDR3 is TGTGCCAGCAGTCGGACTAGCGGGGAAGAGACCCAGTACTTC. It specifies CASSRTSGEETQYF.

The sample holds many counts of this clonotype. The genes are TRBV19 and TRBJ1-6; tentatively, D is TRBD1 (6 bases). Trimming left V 4 bases short and J 8 bases short, with 15 bases between. This CDR3 region has 15 residues. Per germline, CDR1 LNHDA and CDR2 SQIVND (reference sequence). The chain's CDR3 is CASSSSRDTYSPLHF. The CDR3 DNA reads TGTGCCAGTAGTAGTAGCCGGGACACCTATTCACCCCTCCACTTT. The whole variable domain, remainder taken from reference TRBV19 and TRBJ1-6, is DGGITQSPKYLFRKEGQNVTLSCEQNLNHDAMYWYRQDPGQGLRLIYYSQIVNDFQKGDIAEGYSVSREKKESFPLTVTSAQKNPTAFYLCASSSSRDTYSPLHFGNGTRLTVT.